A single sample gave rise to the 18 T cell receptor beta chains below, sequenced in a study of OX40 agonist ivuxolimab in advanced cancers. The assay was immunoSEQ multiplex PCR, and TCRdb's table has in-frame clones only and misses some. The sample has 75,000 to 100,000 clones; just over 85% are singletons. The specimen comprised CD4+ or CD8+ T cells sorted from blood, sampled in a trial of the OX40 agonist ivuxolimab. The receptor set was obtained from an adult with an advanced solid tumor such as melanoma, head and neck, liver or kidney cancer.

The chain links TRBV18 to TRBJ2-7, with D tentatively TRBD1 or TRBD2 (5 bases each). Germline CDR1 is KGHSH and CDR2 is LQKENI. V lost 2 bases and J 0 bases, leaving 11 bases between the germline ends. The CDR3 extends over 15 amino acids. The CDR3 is CASSPLSGSSYEQYF. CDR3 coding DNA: TGTGCCAGCTCACCATTGTCAGGGAGCTCCTACGAGCAGTACTTC.

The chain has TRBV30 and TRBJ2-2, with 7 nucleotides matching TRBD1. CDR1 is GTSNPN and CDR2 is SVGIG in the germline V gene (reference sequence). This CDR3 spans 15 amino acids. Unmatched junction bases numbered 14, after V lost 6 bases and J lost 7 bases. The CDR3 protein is CACPPGRGQGGELFF. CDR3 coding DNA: TGTGCCTGCCCCCCGGGAAGGGGGCAGGGCGGGGAGCTGTTTTTT.

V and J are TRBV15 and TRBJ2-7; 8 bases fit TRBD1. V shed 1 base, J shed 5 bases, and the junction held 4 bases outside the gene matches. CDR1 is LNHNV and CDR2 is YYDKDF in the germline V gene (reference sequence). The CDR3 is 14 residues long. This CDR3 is CATSRGGQGHEQYF. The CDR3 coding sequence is TGTGCCACCAGCAGAGGCGGACAGGGTCACGAGCAGTACTTC.

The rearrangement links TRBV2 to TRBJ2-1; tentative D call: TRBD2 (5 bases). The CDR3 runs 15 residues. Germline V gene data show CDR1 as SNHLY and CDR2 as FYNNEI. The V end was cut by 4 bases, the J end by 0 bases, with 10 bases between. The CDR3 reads CASSVDTSSYNEQFF. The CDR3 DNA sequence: TGTGCCAGCAGTGTTGACACTAGCTCCTACAATGAGCAGTTCTTC.

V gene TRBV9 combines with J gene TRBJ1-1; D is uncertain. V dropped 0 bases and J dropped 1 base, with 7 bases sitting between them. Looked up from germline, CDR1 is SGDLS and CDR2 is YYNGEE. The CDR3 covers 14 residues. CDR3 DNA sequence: TGTGCCAGCAGCGTAGCAGGTAGGAACACTGAAGCTTTCTTT. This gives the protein CASSVAGRNTEAFF.

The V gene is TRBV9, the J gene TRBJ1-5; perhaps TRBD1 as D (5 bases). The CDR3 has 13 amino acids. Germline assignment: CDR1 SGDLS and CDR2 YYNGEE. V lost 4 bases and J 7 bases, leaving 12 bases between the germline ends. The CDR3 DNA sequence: TGTGCCAGCAGCATCCGGGGGGTACAGCCCCAGCATTTT. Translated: CASSIRGVQPQHF. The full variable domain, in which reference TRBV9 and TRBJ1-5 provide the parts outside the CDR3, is DSGVTQTPKHLITATGQRVTLRCSPRSGDLSVYWYQQSLDQGLQFLIQYYNGEERAKGNILERFSAQQFPDLHSELNLSSLELGDSALYFCASSIRGVQPQHFGDGTRLSIL.

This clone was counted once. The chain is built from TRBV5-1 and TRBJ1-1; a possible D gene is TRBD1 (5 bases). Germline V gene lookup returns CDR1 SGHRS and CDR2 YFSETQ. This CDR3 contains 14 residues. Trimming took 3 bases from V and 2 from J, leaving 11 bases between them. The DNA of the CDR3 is TGCGCCAGCAGCTCGGGACGGCCAAACACTGAAGCTTTCTTT. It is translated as CASSSGRPNTEAFF. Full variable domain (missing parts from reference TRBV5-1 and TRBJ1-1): KAGVTQTPRYLIKTRGQQVTLSCSPISGHRSVSWYQQTPGQGLQFLFEYFSETQRNKGNFPGRFSGRQFSNSRSEMNVSTLELGDSALYLCASSSGRPNTEAFFGQGTRLTVV.

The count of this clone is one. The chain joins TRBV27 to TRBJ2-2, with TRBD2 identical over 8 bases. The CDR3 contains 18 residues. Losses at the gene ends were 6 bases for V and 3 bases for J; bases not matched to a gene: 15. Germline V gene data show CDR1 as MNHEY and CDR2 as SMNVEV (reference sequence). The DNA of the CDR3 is TGTGCCAGCAGCAGTTTATACCCGGGAGGGCGGGACACCGGGGAGCTGTTTTTT. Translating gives CASSSLYPGGRDTGELFF.

The CDR3 spells CASRAQGINNQPQHF. CDR3 nucleotides: TGTGCCAGCAGGGCCCAGGGGATTAACAATCAGCCCCAGCATTTT. The rearrangement joins TRBV2 to TRBJ1-5, with D possibly matching TRBD1 (6 bases). Germline loops: CDR1 SNHLY, CDR2 FYNNEI. This CDR3 spans 15 amino acids. Trimming took off 6 bases at V and 3 bases at J, with 15 bases between the two ends.

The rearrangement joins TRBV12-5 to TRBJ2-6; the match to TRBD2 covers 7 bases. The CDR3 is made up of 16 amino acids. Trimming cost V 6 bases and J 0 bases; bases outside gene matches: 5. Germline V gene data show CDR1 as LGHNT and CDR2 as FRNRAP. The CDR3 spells CASGRGVNSGANVLTF. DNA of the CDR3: TGTGCTAGTGGACGGGGGGTCAACTCTGGGGCCAACGTCCTGACTTTC. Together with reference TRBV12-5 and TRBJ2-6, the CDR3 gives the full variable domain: DARVTQTPRHKVTEMGQEVTMRCQPILGHNTVFWYRQTMMQGLELLAYFRNRAPLDDSGMPKDRFSAEMPDATLATLKIQPSEPRDSAVYFCASGRGVNSGANVLTFGAGSRLTVL.

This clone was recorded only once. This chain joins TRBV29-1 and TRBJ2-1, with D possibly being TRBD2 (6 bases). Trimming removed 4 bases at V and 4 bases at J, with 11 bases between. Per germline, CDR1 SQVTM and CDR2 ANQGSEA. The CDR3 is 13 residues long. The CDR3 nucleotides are TGCAGCGTTGCTCGCGGGGTGTACAATGAGCAGTTCTTC. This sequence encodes CSVARGVYNEQFF.

CDR3 sequence reads: CASSYGGSYNEQFF. CDR3 nucleotide sequence: TGTGCCAGCAGTTACGGGGGATCCTACAATGAGCAGTTCTTC. The rearrangement joins TRBV9 to TRBJ2-1; tentative D call: TRBD2 (6 bases). The CDR3 spans 14 residues. Trimming pared 5 bases from V and 1 base from J, leaving 10 bases between. Germline V CDR1 and CDR2: SGDLS, YYNGEE.

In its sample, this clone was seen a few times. The chain's CDR3 is CASNYGSDRNSPLHF. In DNA form, the CDR3 reads TGTGCCAGCAACTACGGAAGTGACAGGAATTCACCCCTCCACTTT. This sequence joins TRBV6-5 and TRBJ1-6; possible D gene TRBD1, 6 bases. V lost 7 bases and J 7 bases, leaving 17 bases between the germline ends. This CDR3 is built from 15 residues. The germline CDR1 and CDR2 sequences are MNHEY and SVGAGI.

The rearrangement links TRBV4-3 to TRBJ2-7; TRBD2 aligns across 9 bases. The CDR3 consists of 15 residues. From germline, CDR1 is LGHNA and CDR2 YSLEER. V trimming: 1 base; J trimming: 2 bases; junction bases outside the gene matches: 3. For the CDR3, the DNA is TGCGCCAGCAGCCAAGGGCTAGCGGGGCCCTACGAGCAGTACTTC. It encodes CASSQGLAGPYEQYF.

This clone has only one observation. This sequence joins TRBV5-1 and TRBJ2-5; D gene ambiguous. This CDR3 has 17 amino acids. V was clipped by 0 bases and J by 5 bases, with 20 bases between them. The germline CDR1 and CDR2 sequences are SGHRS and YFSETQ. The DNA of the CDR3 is TGCGCCAGCAGCTTGGTCGCCGTGGTGTCGGCCAGGGAGACCCAGTACTTC. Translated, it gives CASSLVAVVSARETQYF.

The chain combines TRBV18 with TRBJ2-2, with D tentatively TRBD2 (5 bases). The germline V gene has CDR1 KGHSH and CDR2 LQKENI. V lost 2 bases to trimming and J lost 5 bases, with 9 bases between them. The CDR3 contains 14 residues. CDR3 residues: CASSPDRGTGELFF. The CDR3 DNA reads TGTGCCAGCTCACCAGACCGGGGAACCGGGGAGCTGTTTTTT.

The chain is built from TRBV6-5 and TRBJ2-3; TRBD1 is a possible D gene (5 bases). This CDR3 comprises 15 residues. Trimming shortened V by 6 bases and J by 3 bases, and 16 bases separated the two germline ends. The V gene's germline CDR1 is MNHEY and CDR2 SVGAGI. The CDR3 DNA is TGTGCCAGCAGCCCGAAGGGGCATCGAACAGATACGCAGTATTTT. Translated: CASSPKGHRTDTQYF.

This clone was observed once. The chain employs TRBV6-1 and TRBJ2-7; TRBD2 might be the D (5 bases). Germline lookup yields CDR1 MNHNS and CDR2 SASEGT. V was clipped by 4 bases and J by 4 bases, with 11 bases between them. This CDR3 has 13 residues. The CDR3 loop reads CASSVRGPYEQYF. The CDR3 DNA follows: TGTGCCAGCAGTGTGCGAGGGCCTTACGAGCAGTACTTC.